This is a list of T cell receptor beta chains from one sample in a study of blood T cells in healthy people across ages. From the 5' RACE reads, TCRdb called clonotypes with MiXCR, one entry per CDR3 protein. The repertoire holds around 2 million distinct CDR3 sequences, with around 40% as singletons. Sequencing was performed on blood. The source is a human donor in good health. Each CDR3 is given with its conserved first and last residue. D genes are given only for firm matches. Size tells how often a clone was seen (once, few, many) or the class of an expanded clone, and some rows leave it out.

clone size	V gene	D gene	J gene	CDR3 DNA	CDR3 protein
NA	TRBV7-8	NA	TRBJ1-1	TGTGCCAGCAGCTTAGATACAGTGGGGCTGGCTGCTGAAGCTTTCTTT	CASSLDTVGLAAEAFF
NA	TRBV20-1	NA	TRBJ2-3	TGCAGTGCTATAACGGGGGGCACAGATACGCAGTATTTT	CSAITGGTDTQYF
few	TRBV20-1	NA	TRBJ2-5	TGCAGTGCAAGAGGATACGGATTCCTCCAAGAGACCCAGTACTTC	CSARGYGFLQETQYF
NA	TRBV12-3/TRBV12-4	NA	TRBJ2-5	TGTGCCAGCAGCTTAGCGAAGGGGTATCCGGAGACCCAGTACTTC	CASSLAKGYPETQYF
NA	TRBV7-3	TRBD2	TRBJ2-3	TGTGCCAGCAGCCCGAGTTGGAGCGGGGGGGCGAGGACAGATACGCAGTATTTT	CASSPSWSGGARTDTQYF
few	TRBV20-1	NA	TRBJ2-3	TGCAGTGCTAGTTTGTCCAGCCTCACAGATACGCAGTATTTT	CSASLSSLTDTQYF
few	TRBV6-2/TRBV6-3	NA	TRBJ2-3	TGTGCCAGCAGCTCACCACCTAGCGACGGAGGGGTTGGTACGCAGTATTTT	CASSSPPSDGGVGTQYF
NA	TRBV12-3/TRBV12-4	NA	TRBJ2-6	TGTGCCAGCAACTTAACTTTACAGGGACCCTCTGATTTTCCTGGGGCCAACGTCCTGACTTTC	CASNLTLQGPSDFPGANVLTF
once	TRBV27	TRBD1	TRBJ2-2	TGTGCCAGCGATTCGACAGGGTACACCGGGGAGCTGTTTTTT	CASDSTGYTGELFF
NA	TRBV20-1	TRBD1	TRBJ2-7	TGCAGTGCTCCACCACAGGGGGCGGGCGAGCAGTACTTC	CSAPPQGAGEQYF
NA	TRBV16	TRBD1	TRBJ2-7	TGTGCCAGCAGTTCAAACCGTGGACAGGGGAACTACGAGCAGTACTTC	CASSSNRGQGNYEQYF
many	TRBV6-5	NA	TRBJ2-3	TGTGCCAGCAGGACCACCACAGATACGCAGTATTTT	CASRTTTDTQYF
NA	TRBV6-2/TRBV6-3	NA	TRBJ1-1	TGTGCCAGCAGTTACGTCGGACAGGAAGCTTTCTTT	CASSYVGQEAFF
few	TRBV4-1	TRBD2	TRBJ2-3	TGCGCCAGCAGCCAAGATGGGGCGGGGGGGCACACAGATACGCAGTATTTT	CASSQDGAGGHTDTQYF
NA	TRBV7-2	TRBD2	TRBJ2-5	TGTGCCAGCAGCTTAACCCCCAGGGGTAGCGGGAGTCAAGAGACCCAGTACTTC	CASSLTPRGSGSQETQYF
few	TRBV12-3/TRBV12-4	TRBD1	TRBJ2-7	TGTGCCAGCAGTCTAGAGGACCGGGACAGGGTGGACGAGCAGTACTTC	CASSLEDRDRVDEQYF
few	TRBV5-5	NA	TRBJ1-6	TGTGCCAGCAGCTTAGCCAGTTCCTATAATTCACCCCTCCACTTT	CASSLASSYNSPLHF
NA	TRBV20-1	NA	TRBJ2-3	TGCAGTGCTAGCTTCCCATCTTCGCTTAACACAGATACGCAGTATTTT	CSASFPSSLNTDTQYF
few	TRBV5-1	TRBD2	TRBJ2-7	TGCGCCAGCAGTATGCGGGGGGCCTACGAGCAGTACTTC	CASSMRGAYEQYF
NA	TRBV29-1	NA	TRBJ1-5	TGCAGCCCTCTGATTCAGCCCCAGCATTTT	CSPLIQPQHF
few	TRBV6-2/TRBV6-3	TRBD2	TRBJ2-2	TGTGCCAGCAGTAAGCGGGGCAACACCGGGGAGCTGTTTTTT	CASSKRGNTGELFF
once	TRBV7-8	NA	TRBJ2-6	TGTGCCAGCAGCCCTCGATTGATGAGGGGGGTAACTGGGGCCAACGTCCTGACTTTC	CASSPRLMRGVTGANVLTF
NA	TRBV11-2	NA	TRBJ2-1	TGTGCCAGCAGCTTAGGTAGTATTTTGGGGGGCTCCTACAATGAGCAGTTCTTC	CASSLGSILGGSYNEQFF
NA	TRBV7-2	NA	TRBJ1-1	TGTGCCAGCAGCTTAGCCAGGGAATTAACTGAAGCTTTCTTT	CASSLARELTEAFF
NA	TRBV20-1	TRBD2	TRBJ2-1	TGCAGTGCTAGGGACAGAAGACTAGCGGGGGTGAATGAGCAGTTCTTC	CSARDRRLAGVNEQFF
few	TRBV20-1	NA	TRBJ1-2	TGCAGTGCTAGGAGGCAGAACTTCCTCTATGGCTACACCTTC	CSARRQNFLYGYTF
NA	TRBV3-1	TRBD1	TRBJ2-7	TGTGCCAGCAGTCAATCCAGGGGGCGTTGCGGGAAGCAGTACTTC	CASSQSRGRCGKQYF
once	TRBV12-5	NA	TRBJ2-5	TGTGCTAGCGGTCGACGGGGGACCCAGGCCGAAGAGACCCAGTACTTC	CASGRRGTQAEETQYF
NA	TRBV11-3	NA	TRBJ2-3	TGTGTCAGCAGCTTCAACAGGGAGAGCGATACGCAGTATTTT	CVSSFNRESDTQYF
NA	TRBV5-1	NA	TRBJ1-1	TGCGCCAGCAGCCCCACGACAATCACTGAAGCTTTCTTT	CASSPTTITEAFF
NA	TRBV29-1	NA	TRBJ2-6	TGCAGCGTTGCAACCCCAGTGGAAGTCTCTGGGGCCAACGTCCTGACTTTC	CSVATPVEVSGANVLTF
once	TRBV5-1	TRBD2	TRBJ2-1	TGCGCCAGCAGCTTGGGGGGACTAGCGGGCCTGTACAATGAGCAGTTCTTC	CASSLGGLAGLYNEQFF
few	TRBV12-3/TRBV12-4	TRBD1	TRBJ2-1	TGTGCCAGCTCACCGGGACAGGCATACAATGAGCAGTTCTTC	CASSPGQAYNEQFF
few	TRBV20-1	NA	TRBJ1-2	TGCAGTGCTAGAGGGGGAGGGATCTATGGCTACACCTTC	CSARGGGIYGYTF
NA	TRBV5-1	NA	TRBJ2-1	TGCGCCAGCAGCCACGAAGGGGGTGAGCAGTTCTTC	CASSHEGGEQFF
few	TRBV20-1	TRBD2	TRBJ2-7	TGCAGTGCTGCTAGCGGGGGGTACTCCTACGAGCAGTACTTC	CSAASGGYSYEQYF
few	TRBV27	TRBD1	TRBJ1-1	TGTGCCAGCAGCTTCACCGGGACAGGCACCAACACTGAAGCTTTCTTT	CASSFTGTGTNTEAFF
NA	TRBV7-8	NA	TRBJ1-2	TGTGCCAGCAGCTTAGTCGAGACGCTTAACTATGGCTACACCTTC	CASSLVETLNYGYTF
few	TRBV7-2	NA	TRBJ1-1	TGTGCCAGCAGCTTATCGGGGGGTGCTGTGAACACTGAAGCTTTCTTT	CASSLSGGAVNTEAFF
few	TRBV12-3/TRBV12-4	TRBD2	TRBJ2-1	TGTGCCAGCAGTTTGGAAGCGGGGGTTCACAATGAGCAGTTCTTC	CASSLEAGVHNEQFF
NA	TRBV2	TRBD1	TRBJ1-2	TGTGCCAGCAAACGGCAGGGGGTTAACTATGGCTACACCTTC	CASKRQGVNYGYTF
NA	TRBV5-1	NA	TRBJ1-2	TGCGCCAGCAGCTTGAATCCCTCAGGGCGGCGCTACTATGGCTACACCTTC	CASSLNPSGRRYYGYTF
NA	TRBV7-2	TRBD2	TRBJ2-7	TGTGCCAGCAGCTCGGGACTAGCGGGGCAGATTCCCTACGAGCAGTACTTC	CASSSGLAGQIPYEQYF
NA	TRBV7-2	NA	TRBJ2-5	TGTGCCAGCAGGGCGGAGGGGGGGCGTGAGACCCAGTACTTC	CASRAEGGRETQYF
NA	TRBV7-3	TRBD1	TRBJ2-3	TGTGCCAGCAGCTCCCCCGGACAGGACACAGATACGCAGTATTTT	CASSSPGQDTDTQYF
NA	TRBV7-2	NA	TRBJ2-5	TGTGCCAGCAGACGACGAACCCAAGAGACCCAGTACTTC	CASRRRTQETQYF
NA	TRBV15	TRBD1	TRBJ2-7	TGTGCCACCAGCAGAGAGCTCTGGACAGGGGTATCCCACGAGCAGTACTTC	CATSRELWTGVSHEQYF
few	TRBV6-5	TRBD1	TRBJ1-2	TGTGCCAGCCAGGGGGCAAGCTATGGCTACACCTTC	CASQGASYGYTF